This T cell receptor (beta chain) came from a study of Ad26.COV2.S vaccination and SARS-CoV-2 variants. The table came from immunoSEQ multiplex PCR; TCRdb's copy has only in-frame clones and leaves some out. This table holds 300,000 to 400,000 clones, 92% found once. Notes on this clone: The antigen is undetermined. Other nucleotide sequences in the sample specify the same CDR3.

Study results and limitations: An underestimation of total T cell responses may have resulted from the TCR breadth and depth analyses. It was reported that spike-specific CD8+ and CD4+ T cell responses were substantially broad after vaccination. People who got the vaccine or the placebo had similar non-spike TCR breadth.

The CDR3 is 15 amino acids. Germline V CDR1 and CDR2: MNHEY, SMNVEV (reference sequence). Trimming took 5 bases from V and 2 from J; bases not matched to a gene: 6. The genes are TRBV27 and TRBJ2-3; 8 nucleotides line up with TRBD2. The specimen comprised peripheral blood, sampled after recovery from COVID-19. The origin of this receptor is a human donor who had recovered from COVID-19. For the CDR3, the DNA is TGTGCCAGCAGTATCGGCGGGGGGCTCACAGATACGCAGTATTTT. It translates to CASSIGGGLTDTQYF.